This T cell receptor beta chain was sequenced in a study of STAT5B mutations in CD4+ large granular lymphocyte leukemia. Germline CDR1 and CDR2: SGHTS and YDEGEE. CDR3 size: 16 residues. V was pared by 4 bases and J by 9 bases, with 23 bases between. Only in-frame clones appear in the TCRdb table, and some are missing; sequencing was by immunoSEQ multiplex PCR. The data hold about 23,000 clones, with around three quarters observed a single time. The origin of this receptor is a human donor in good health. The sample comprised CD4+ T cells from blood buffy coats. The chain joins TRBV5-8 to TRBJ1-5; perhaps TRBD1 as D (6 bases). The CDR3 loop is CASSENGQTSIGPQHF. DNA for the CDR3: TGTGCCAGCAGCGAGAATGGACAGACCTCAATTGGGCCCCAGCATTTT.